This TCR beta chain stems from a study of T cells after posttransplantation cyclophosphamide. Busulfan-fludarabine conditioning, marrow transplant, and cyclophosphamide on days +3 and +4 were administered. Germline lookup yields CDR1 SGHTA and CDR2 FQGNSA. The V end was cut by 1 base, the J end by 0 bases, with 7 bases between. CDR3 length: 15 amino acids. The data were produced by immunoSEQ multiplex PCR, yet TCRdb's version contains in-frame clones alone and is incomplete. This sample includes about 6,400 clones with no singletons; its ten biggest clones take up approximately 5.5%. Findings and caveats of the study: TRB overlap between skin or GI tissue T cells and blood was limited. Donor-recipient repertoire similarity was low at 1-2 months, rising over year one. Recipient CMV seropositivity and CMV reactivation strongly tracked TRB clonality.

This clone occurred many times. The antigen remains undetermined. The sample consisted of PBMCs, taken after an allogeneic stem cell transplant with post-transplant cyclophosphamide. The clonotype was recovered from a male patient aged 30 to 40 who received an allogeneic stem cell transplant from an unrelated donor, was CMV-positive, and had acute and chronic GVHD. Some T cells may be provided by the graft donor. The gene calls are TRBV7-2 and TRBJ2-1; no firm D call. The CDR3 bases are TGTGCCAGCAGCTTAGGACTGAGCTCCTACAATGAGCAGTTCTTC. It specifies CASSLGLSSYNEQFF.